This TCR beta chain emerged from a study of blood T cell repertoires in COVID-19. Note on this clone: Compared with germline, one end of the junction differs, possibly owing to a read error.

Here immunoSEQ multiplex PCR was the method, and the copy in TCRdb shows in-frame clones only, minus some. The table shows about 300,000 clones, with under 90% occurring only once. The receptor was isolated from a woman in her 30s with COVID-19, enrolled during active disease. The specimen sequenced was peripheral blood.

The CDR3 region has the DNA TGTGCCAGCAGCCTAGCCTACGGGAACACCATATATTTT. It is translated as CASSLAYGNTIYF. V and J are TRBV7-2 and TRBJ1-3; D gene uncertain. Germline V gives CDR1 SGHTA, CDR2 FQGNSA. This CDR3 is 13 amino acids long.